A selection of T cell receptor beta chains follows, all from one sample in a study of CD8 T cells in ankylosing spondylitis. TCRdb re-called the 5' RACE reads through MiXCR, storing one row per CDR3 protein. The sample includes 290,000 or so distinct CDR3 sequences, around 21% of them seen just once. Material: blood, either unsorted or a sorted T cell fraction (not recorded which). These receptors were taken from a female donor with ankylosing spondylitis or in good health (not recorded which). Both conserved end residues are part of each CDR3. Each record gives: J gene, V gene, CDR3 protein.

J: TRBJ1-2; V: TRBV12-3/TRBV12-4; CDR3: CASSPIDRPDGYTF
J: TRBJ2-2; V: TRBV20-1; CDR3: CSARDPGRPRDGELFF
J: TRBJ2-7; V: TRBV29-1; CDR3: CSVGWRLASYEQYF
J: TRBJ2-4; V: TRBV3-1; CDR3: CASSPGTGTNIQYF
J: TRBJ2-1; V: TRBV7-3; CDR3: CASSPYSGSGAGGEQFF
J: TRBJ2-7; V: TRBV11-2; CDR3: CASRRERVHSWEQYF
J: TRBJ2-2; V: TRBV6-1; CDR3: CASIRGGSPLTGELFF
J: TRBJ2-2; V: TRBV7-8; CDR3: CASTLGATGGSGAGELFF
J: TRBJ2-2; V: TRBV5-5; CDR3: CASTWGSTTGELFF
J: TRBJ2-6; V: TRBV7-9; CDR3: CASSPDASGANVLTF
J: TRBJ2-1; V: TRBV7-2; CDR3: CASSLATANEQFF
J: TRBJ2-3; V: TRBV5-1; CDR3: CASSSRGPRLADTDTQYF
J: TRBJ2-1; V: TRBV10-2; CDR3: CASRTSGQGYNEQFF
J: TRBJ2-7; V: TRBV20-1; CDR3: CSARLSGREQYF
J: TRBJ2-1; V: TRBV6-2/TRBV6-3; CDR3: CASKGTSPYNEQFF
J: TRBJ2-1; V: TRBV11-2; CDR3: CASSFPALNEQFF
J: TRBJ1-2; V: TRBV6-1; CDR3: CASSRSLGQSYGYTF
J: TRBJ1-3; V: TRBV2; CDR3: CASTFNRGGNTIYF
J: TRBJ2-1; V: TRBV4-1; CDR3: CASSQAPTTLNEQFF
J: TRBJ2-4; V: TRBV11-2; CDR3: CASSPRPPHIQYF
J: TRBJ2-1; V: TRBV20-1; CDR3: CSATSNKDPSYNEQFF
J: TRBJ2-1; V: TRBV20-1; CDR3: CSARDQRRTSGYNEQFF
J: TRBJ2-1; V: TRBV10-3; CDR3: CAIMDLAGDRYEQFF
J: TRBJ2-7; V: TRBV9; CDR3: CASSVVPGGEQYF
J: TRBJ2-1; V: TRBV7-2; CDR3: CASSPPGGRARGNEQFF
J: TRBJ1-1; V: TRBV20-1; CDR3: CSASHRGRTEAFF
J: TRBJ2-1; V: TRBV7-2; CDR3: CASSLAGPLGNEQFF
J: TRBJ2-3; V: TRBV20-1; CDR3: CSAQDAILRRPDTQYF
J: TRBJ2-1; V: TRBV4-1; CDR3: CASSQVSGRARSYNEQFF
J: TRBJ2-1; V: TRBV7-2; CDR3: CASSLGGFSYNEQFF
J: TRBJ1-2; V: TRBV9; CDR3: CASSVDRDYGYTF
J: TRBJ2-1; V: TRBV6-2/TRBV6-3; CDR3: CASIPGQGWNEQFF
J: TRBJ2-2; V: TRBV6-2/TRBV6-3; CDR3: CASSYGRVGTGELFF
J: TRBJ2-1; V: TRBV7-2; CDR3: CASTPGGAIENEQFF
J: TRBJ2-7; V: TRBV5-1; CDR3: CASSFGGSRDYEQYF
J: TRBJ2-3; V: TRBV6-2/TRBV6-3; CDR3: CASSYPGTSGSADTQYF
J: TRBJ1-2; V: TRBV19; CDR3: CASSRVYSNYGYTF
J: TRBJ2-3; V: TRBV5-1; CDR3: CASSSGLAGGPSTDTQYF
J: TRBJ1-1; V: TRBV30; CDR3: CAWRGSGAAYYTEAFF
J: TRBJ2-7; V: TRBV20-1; CDR3: CSARNRAGAIEQYF
J: TRBJ2-1; V: TRBV20-1; CDR3: CSAREVVGYNEQFF
J: TRBJ2-5; V: TRBV7-9; CDR3: CASSFRDRTETQYF
J: TRBJ2-1; V: TRBV25-1; CDR3: CASSEGGPPGEQFF
J: TRBJ2-2; V: TRBV6-4; CDR3: CASSPQPGTGELFF
J: TRBJ2-5; V: TRBV25-1; CDR3: CASSEYLRKRETQYF
J: TRBJ2-1; V: TRBV20-1; CDR3: CSARPSLAGGGEQFF
J: TRBJ1-4; V: TRBV6-5; CDR3: CASSYSIPGVTAKLFF
J: TRBJ1-1; V: TRBV6-6; CDR3: CASSFRQRGEAFF
J: TRBJ2-1; V: TRBV20-1; CDR3: CSARDRRESVNEQFF
J: TRBJ2-1; V: TRBV11-3; CDR3: CASSRGGAPSSYNEQFF
J: TRBJ2-7; V: TRBV20-1; CDR3: CSASLPHYGEQYF
J: TRBJ2-3; V: TRBV6-5; CDR3: CASSYAGYEGTDTQYF
J: TRBJ2-7; V: TRBV12-3/TRBV12-4; CDR3: CASSLLVSDEQYF
J: TRBJ2-3; V: TRBV25-1; CDR3: CATQVGGSTDTQYF
J: TRBJ2-1; V: TRBV20-1; CDR3: CSAMRSGGRNEQFF
J: TRBJ1-1; V: TRBV5-4; CDR3: CASSPSGYVLTEAFF
J: TRBJ2-3; V: TRBV15; CDR3: CATSTETRALDTQYF
J: TRBJ2-7; V: TRBV7-2; CDR3: CASSPAGGSFSYEQYF